This is a list of T cell receptor beta chains from one sample in a study of Ad26.COV2.S vaccination and SARS-CoV-2 variants. Sequencing used immunoSEQ multiplex PCR; TCRdb keeps in-frame clones, though not all of them. This table has about 250,000 clones, more than 75% appearing once. This material consisted of peripheral blood, taken in a trial of Ad26.COV2.S vaccine versus placebo. These receptors all come from a person between 18 and 59 years old who received the Ad26.COV2.S COVID-19 vaccine or a placebo. Each CDR3 is given with its conserved first and last residue. The order of the fields is V gene, J gene, clone size, D gene, CDR3 DNA, CDR3 protein. D genes are given only for firm matches. The listing skips clone size in some rows; elsewhere it reads once, few, many or a size class.

>TRBV5-1|TRBJ2-7|.|.
TGCGCCAGCAGCTTGGGGGACACCGGTGGGGAGCAGTACTTC
CASSLGDTGGEQYF
>TRBV5-4|TRBJ2-1|.|TRBD1
TGTGCCAGCAGCCTGACAGGGGGGTACAATGAGCAGTTCTTC
CASSLTGGYNEQFF
>TRBV25-1|TRBJ2-5|.|.
TGTGCCAGCAGTGCCCCGGGGATTAGTAGATTAGAGACCCAGTACTTC
CASSAPGISRLETQYF
>TRBV5-1|TRBJ2-1|.|.
TGCGCCAGCAGCTTGGGTCGGGCCTACAATGAGCAGTTCTTC
CASSLGRAYNEQFF
>TRBV18|TRBJ1-1|.|.
TGTGCCAGCCTACAAACGGGCCTCGCCACTGAAGCTTTCTTT
CASLQTGLATEAFF
>TRBV9|TRBJ1-3|.|.
TGTGCCAGCAGCGCCCCGTCCGGAAACACCATATATTTT
CASSAPSGNTIYF
>TRBV12-3/TRBV12-4|TRBJ1-1|.|.
TGTGCCAGCACCTTCAGGGACCTGACTGAAGCTTTCTTT
CASTFRDLTEAFF
>TRBV3-1/TRBV3-2|TRBJ1-3|.|.
TGTGCCAGCAGCCAAGCCGGAACAGTCTCTGGAAACACCATATATTTT
CASSQAGTVSGNTIYF
>TRBV7-9|TRBJ2-4|.|.
TGTGCCAGCAGCTTAGACGGGACCAGCTCAGCCAAAAACATTCAGTACTTC
CASSLDGTSSAKNIQYF
>TRBV7-8|TRBJ2-1|.|.
TGTGCCAGCAGCCAATGGAGCGGATCCTACAATGAGCAGTTCTTC
CASSQWSGSYNEQFF
>TRBV7-9|TRBJ2-7|.|.
TGTGCCAGCAGCCAACAGGGTTACGAGCAGTACTTC
CASSQQGYEQYF
>TRBV6-6|TRBJ2-7|.|TRBD1
TGTGCCAGCAGGATGGACAGGGACTACGAGCAGTACTTC
CASRMDRDYEQYF
>TRBV7-9|TRBJ1-3|.|.
TGTGCCAGCAGCTTCCTGGGAAACACCATATATTTT
CASSFLGNTIYF
>TRBV9|TRBJ1-1|.|.
TGTGCCAGCAGCCCCCTAAAGGTCCGAGAGTACGCTTTCTTT
CASSPLKVREYAFF
>TRBV9|TRBJ2-7|.|TRBD2
TGTGCCAGCAGCCCCGGGGAGGGGATAAGAGTATACGAGCAGTACTTC
CASSPGEGIRVYEQYF
>TRBV5-1|TRBJ2-7|.|.
TGCGCCAGCAGCCCTAGAGGCTACGAGCAGTACTTC
CASSPRGYEQYF
>TRBV25-1|TRBJ1-5|.|.
TGTGCCAGCAGTTTCAAGGGAAGCAATCAGCCCCAGCATTTT
CASSFKGSNQPQHF
>TRBV4-1|TRBJ1-2|.|TRBD1
TGCGCCAGCAGCCAAGCGTCAGGGGGCGACTATGGCTACACCTTC
CASSQASGGDYGYTF
>TRBV4-1|TRBJ1-6|few|.
TGCGCCAGCAGCCAAGATGGGATGCCAACCCCTTTTAATTCACCCCTCCACTTT
CASSQDGMPTPFNSPLHF
>TRBV2|TRBJ2-3|.|.
TGTGCCAGCAGGACGGACCGCGCACGCACAGATACGCAGTATTTT
CASRTDRARTDTQYF
>TRBV5-1|TRBJ2-5|once|TRBD2
TGCGCCAGCAGCACCCCGGCAAGCGGGAGGGCCGCGGAGACCCAGTACTTC
CASSTPASGRAAETQYF
>TRBV7-3|TRBJ2-3|.|.
TGTGCCAGCAGCCCCGGGACTGTCACAGATACGCAGTATTTT
CASSPGTVTDTQYF
>TRBV5-1|TRBJ2-5|.|TRBD2
TGCGCCAGCAGCGGTAGCGGGAGAGCCGCGGTTGAGACCCAGTACTTC
CASSGSGRAAVETQYF
>TRBV3-1/TRBV3-2|TRBJ2-2|few|.
TGTGCCAGCAGCTTACCAGGCGGGGAGCTGTTTTTT
CASSLPGGELFF
>TRBV7-9|TRBJ1-3|many|.
TGTGCCAGCAGCTCCCGACTTTTAAGCTCTGGAAACACCATATATTTT
CASSSRLLSSGNTIYF
>TRBV29-1|TRBJ2-5|few|TRBD2
TGCAGCGTTTCAGGGACTAGCGGGACAGAGACCCAGTACTTC
CSVSGTSGTETQYF
>TRBV5-4|TRBJ2-3|.|TRBD1
TGTGCCAGCAGCTTGAAGGGGGCCGACGATACGCAGTATTTT
CASSLKGADDTQYF
>TRBV30|TRBJ2-1|.|.
TGTGCCTGGAGTTCAGACGGAAAGGATGAGCAGTTCTTC
CAWSSDGKDEQFF
>TRBV6-5|TRBJ1-3|.|.
TGTGCCAGCAGTTACTCGGGGGATAGAACTGGAAACACCATATATTTT
CASSYSGDRTGNTIYF
>TRBV29-1|TRBJ1-2|.|.
TGCAGCGTCAGTGGACAGAACTATGGCTACACCTTC
CSVSGQNYGYTF
>TRBV10-3|TRBJ1-2|.|.
TGTGCCATCAGTGAGATGACCGGGGGCTACACCTTC
CAISEMTGGYTF
>TRBV5-1|TRBJ1-4|.|.
TGCGCCAGCAGCACCGGCCTGGGGCTTGGTGAAAAACTGTTTTTT
CASSTGLGLGEKLFF
>TRBV4-2|TRBJ2-2|.|TRBD2
TGTGCCAGCAGCCCTCTTGCTAGCGGGGGGAAGAACACCGGGGAGCTGTTTTTT
CASSPLASGGKNTGELFF
>TRBV5-1|TRBJ2-7|.|.
TGCGCCAGCAGCTTTAGGGGCATACAGTACTTC
CASSFRGIQYF
>TRBV10-3|TRBJ2-1|.|.
TGTGCCATCAGGTCTATCTACAATGAGCAGTTCTTC
CAIRSIYNEQFF